A single sample is the source of the 24 T cell receptor beta chains below, sequenced in a study of control samples from healthy donors and cancer patients. Generated by immunoSEQ multiplex PCR, the TCRdb table keeps only in-frame clones and is missing some. This sample has roughly 190,000 clones; 91% occur once, and the top ten carry approximately 1.8%. Input material: blood. These receptors came from a man aged 25-45 years in good health.

The rearrangement joins TRBV12-3 or TRBV12-4 to TRBJ1-6; tentatively, D is TRBD1 (5 bases). V lost 8 bases, J lost 12 bases, and 17 bases lay in between. CDR3 size: 13 residues. This chain's CDR3 is CASRDGTYLPLHF. CDR3 DNA: TGTGCCAGCCGGGACGGCACCTATCTACCCCTCCACTTT.

V gene TRBV27 combines with J gene TRBJ1-1; the D gene is possibly TRBD1 (6 bases). The CDR3 totals 13 residues. Germline lookup yields CDR1 MNHEY and CDR2 SMNVEV (reference sequence). V was pared by 5 bases and J by 5 bases, with 12 bases between. This CDR3 reads CASSNTGRTEAFF. CDR3 DNA sequence: TGTGCCAGCAGTAATACAGGGCGGACTGAAGCTTTCTTT.

CDR3 loop: CASSRSTGGAGLNEQFF. CDR3 DNA sequence: TGTGCCAGCAGCCGCTCTACAGGGGGTGCCGGACTCAATGAGCAGTTCTTC. This chain connects TRBV5-4 to TRBJ2-1, with 8 bases aligning to TRBD1. The CDR3 totals 17 residues. Germline CDR1 SGHNT, CDR2 YYREEE (reference sequence). V was clipped by 4 bases and J by 6 bases; unmatched bases: 15.

The rearrangement links TRBV18 to TRBJ1-4; a possible D gene is TRBD1 (6 bases). V was clipped by 4 bases and J by 8 bases, with 14 bases between them. Germline assignment: CDR1 KGHSH and CDR2 LQKENI. The CDR3 length is 14 residues. The chain's CDR3 is CASSLDSDREKLFF. CDR3 DNA sequence: TGTGCCAGCTCACTGGACAGTGATCGGGAAAAACTGTTTTTT.

The chain has TRBV5-4 and TRBJ1-1; D gene uncertain. This CDR3 spans 13 amino acids. Germline assignment: CDR1 SGHNT and CDR2 YYREEE (reference sequence). The germline V and J ends were trimmed by 4 bases and 2 bases, with 9 bases remaining between them. The DNA of the CDR3 is TGTGCCAGCAGCCAACCACACAACACTGAAGCTTTCTTT. It yields the protein CASSQPHNTEAFF.

The chain has TRBV27 and TRBJ2-1; 9 bases agree with TRBD1. This CDR3 comprises 15 residues. Germline V gives CDR1 MNHEY, CDR2 SMNVEV (reference sequence). Trimming cost V 5 bases and J 2 bases; bases outside gene matches: 4. CDR3: CASSQGQGPYNEQFF. DNA of the CDR3: TGTGCCAGCAGTCAGGGACAGGGTCCCTACAATGAGCAGTTCTTC.

The chain carries TRBV5-1 and TRBJ2-3; 9 bases are a match to TRBD2. The CDR3 runs to 17 residues. Germline trimming cut 2 bases from V and 3 bases from J; bases unmatched to any gene: 10. Germline CDR1 and CDR2: SGHRS and YFSETQ. The CDR3 DNA is TGCGCCAGCAGCTTACCGGGACTAGCTGGCGGGACAGATACGCAGTATTTT. Encoded protein: CASSLPGLAGGTDTQYF.

With regard to this clone: Other DNA sequences of this sample code for an identical CDR3. The chain carries TRBV24-1 and TRBJ1-6, with D uncertain. The CDR3 is made up of 17 amino acids. Trimming pared 4 bases from V and 0 bases from J, leaving 12 bases between. Looked up from germline, CDR1 is KGHDR and CDR2 is SFDVKD. The CDR3 here is CATSDPTESSYNSPLHF. The CDR3 DNA sequence: TGTGCCACCAGTGACCCGACCGAAAGCTCCTATAATTCACCCCTCCACTTT.

The chain has TRBV6-5 and TRBJ2-1; 11 bases agree with TRBD2. Trimming cost V 0 bases and J 3 bases; bases outside gene matches: 1. This CDR3 contains 16 residues. Germline CDR1 reads MNHEY; CDR2 reads SVGAGI. The CDR3 DNA sequence: TGTGCCAGCAGTTACTCTAGCGGGGGGGGCTACAATGAGCAGTTCTTC. Its protein is CASSYSSGGGYNEQFF.

This chain connects TRBV28 to TRBJ1-1; no reliable D call. Germline CDR1 reads MDHEN; CDR2 reads SYDVKM. The ends were cut back, 3 bases at V and 6 bases at J, with 8 bases in the middle. The CDR3 sequence is 12 residues long. The CDR3 region has the DNA TGTGCCAGCAGTTTGAGGGTGGCTGAAGCTTTCTTT. Translated: CASSLRVAEAFF.

The CDR3 DNA reads as TGTGCCAGTAACCCGACAGGGACCTATGGCTACACCTTC. Residues: CASNPTGTYGYTF. The chain combines TRBV19 with TRBJ1-2; TRBD1 matches 7 bases. Trimming removed 7 bases from V and 4 bases from J; junction bases left unmatched: 6. The CDR3 has 13 residues. CDR1 LNHDA and CDR2 SQIVND come from the germline V gene (reference sequence).

This rearrangement joins TRBV11-2 to TRBJ2-2; 7 bases are shared with TRBD1. Germline CDR1 reads SGHAT; CDR2 reads FQNNGV. V dropped 8 bases and J dropped 5; count of bases not matched to a gene: 14. The CDR3 is 16 residues long. Written as DNA, the CDR3 is TGTGCCAGCTCCCCCAGCAGGGGGATTACAACCGGGGAGCTGTTTTTT. It yields the protein CASSPSRGITTGELFF.

The chain recombines TRBV29-1 with TRBJ2-1, with 16 bases identical to TRBD2. V lost 6 bases to trimming and J lost 6 bases; unmatched junction nucleotides: 2. The CDR3 runs to 14 residues. Per the germline V gene, CDR1 is SQVTM and CDR2 is ANQGSEA. The CDR3 sequence is CSVGTSGGVNEQFF. The CDR3 coding sequence is TGCAGCGTGGGGACTAGCGGGGGGGTCAATGAGCAGTTCTTC.

The V call is TRBV7-9, the J call TRBJ1-6; 7 bases align to TRBD1. The V segment lost 3 bases and the J segment 6 bases; nucleotides outside the gene matches: 11. Germline V gene sequence: CDR1 SEHNR, CDR2 FQNEAQ (reference sequence). This CDR3 has 17 amino acids. CDR3 in amino acids: CASSFIPVGTANSPLHF. CDR3 nucleotides: TGTGCCAGCAGCTTCATACCCGTGGGGACAGCTAATTCACCCCTCCACTTT.

The V call is TRBV13, the J call TRBJ1-1; D possibly corresponds to TRBD1 (5 bases). This CDR3 comprises 12 residues. V shed 3 bases and J shed 5 bases, with 7 bases lying between them. Per the germline V gene, CDR1 is PRHDT and CDR2 is FYEKMQ (reference sequence). CDR3 sequence reads: CASSLGVTEAFF. The CDR3 DNA follows: TGTGCCAGCAGCTTGGGGGTTACTGAAGCTTTCTTT. Full variable domain (missing parts from reference TRBV13 and TRBJ1-1): AAGVIQSPRHLIKEKRETATLKCYPIPRHDTVYWYQQGPGQDPQFLISFYEKMQSDKGSIPDRFSAQQFSDYHSELNMSSLELGDSALYFCASSLGVTEAFFGQGTRLTVV.

The chain uses TRBV7-2 and TRBJ2-7, with a tentative D call TRBD2 (7 bases). This CDR3 is built from 15 residues. Trimming pared 5 bases from V and 2 bases from J, leaving 16 bases between. Per the germline V gene, CDR1 is SGHTA and CDR2 is FQGNSA. Here the CDR3 DNA reads TGTGCCAGCAGCCAAAGGGAGGGGGAGGCCTACGAGCAGTACTTC. It translates to CASSQREGEAYEQYF.

The chain is built from TRBV19 and TRBJ1-1; TRBD1 matches 7 bases. With V trimmed by 5 bases and J by 1 base, 7 bases remained unmatched. This CDR3 comprises 15 residues. Germline CDR1 is LNHDA and CDR2 is SQIVND (reference sequence). The CDR3 spells CASSSGTAGNTEAFF. The CDR3, as DNA: TGTGCCAGTAGTTCCGGGACAGCAGGGAACACTGAAGCTTTCTTT.

The CDR3 reads CASSLVGPVEQYF. The CDR3 DNA is TGTGCCAGCAGCTTAGTTGGCCCCGTCGAGCAGTACTTC. The J gene is TRBJ2-7, the V gene TRBV7-9; no clear D. V was shortened by 1 base and J by 6 bases, with 10 bases between the two germline ends. CDR3 length: 13 residues. Looked up from germline, CDR1 is SEHNR and CDR2 is FQNEAQ (reference sequence).

The V call is TRBV5-4, the J call TRBJ1-1; D gene ambiguous. CDR1 is SGHNT and CDR2 is YYREEE in the germline V gene (reference sequence). The V and J ends lost 5 bases and 3 bases respectively, with 11 bases between them. The CDR3 loop spans 13 amino acids. The CDR3 region has the DNA TGTGCCAGCAGTCCCTCCCGGGACACTGAAGCTTTCTTT. This encodes CASSPSRDTEAFF.

The rearrangement links TRBV7-8 to TRBJ1-1; D might be TRBD1 (6 bases). This CDR3 has 15 amino acids. Trimming shortened V by 7 bases and J by 5 bases, and 20 bases separated the two germline ends. Germline CDR1 is SGHVS and CDR2 is FQNEAQ. The CDR3 spells CASTQRSQGRTEAFF. CDR3 bases: TGTGCCAGCACCCAGAGGTCCCAGGGGAGGACTGAAGCTTTCTTT. The full variable domain, rest sourced from reference TRBV7-8 and TRBJ1-1, is GAGVSQSPRYKVAKRGQDVALRCDPISGHVSLFWYQQALGQGPEFLTYFQNEAQLDKSGLPSDRFFAERPEGSVSTLKIQRTQQEDSAVYLCASTQRSQGRTEAFFGQGTRLTVV.

CDR3 bases: TGTGCCAGCAGAGCGACAGCAGTTCCTGGGGGTAATGAAAAACTGTTTTTT. It codes for CASRATAVPGGNEKLFF. This sequence joins TRBV27 and TRBJ1-4; a weak D match, TRBD1 (5 bases). V gave up 6 bases and J gave up 4 bases, with 21 bases separating them. The CDR3 runs to 17 residues. The germline V gene encodes CDR1 MNHEY and CDR2 SMNVEV (reference sequence).

The rearrangement links TRBV5-4 to TRBJ2-7; unclear D gene. Germline assignment: CDR1 SGHNT and CDR2 YYREEE (reference sequence). The V end was cut by 4 bases, the J end by 0 bases, with 2 bases between. There are 11 residues in the CDR3. The CDR3 nucleotides read TGTGCCAGCAGCAACTCCTACGAGCAGTACTTC. Protein product: CASSNSYEQYF.

The chain joins TRBV2 to TRBJ1-4; TRBD1 matches 7 bases. Germline V gene sequence: CDR1 SNHLY, CDR2 FYNNEI. CDR3 length: 17 amino acids. The junction had 13 bases not matched to a gene; V was cut back by 2 bases and J by 7 bases. In DNA form, the CDR3 reads TGTGCCAGCAGTGAACCAGATGAACAGGGGTTGGCTGAAAAACTGTTTTTT. It specifies CASSEPDEQGLAEKLFF.

The V call is TRBV30, the J call TRBJ1-1; D is unclear. Trimming shortened V by 2 bases and J by 1 base, and 5 bases separated the two germline ends. CDR1 is GTSNPN and CDR2 is SVGIG in the germline V gene (reference sequence). This CDR3 is 12 amino acids long. CDR3 in amino acids: CAWSSSNTEAFF. The CDR3 DNA reads as TGTGCCTGGAGTTCTTCGAACACTGAAGCTTTCTTT. The whole variable domain, filled in from reference TRBV30 and TRBJ1-1, reads SQTIHQWPATLVQPVGSPLSLECTVEGTSNPNLYWYRQAAGRGLQLLFYSVGIGQISSEVPQNLSASRPQDRQFILSSKKLLLSDSGFYLCAWSSSNTEAFFGQGTRLTVV.